The rows below give T cell receptor beta chains drawn from one sample of a study of Tregs in tolerant kidney transplant recipients. Using immunoSEQ multiplex PCR, the repertoire was profiled, and TCRdb retains in-frame clones only, with some absent. The sample yields about 90,000 clones, approximately 94% seen once. Specimen: CD4+ T cells from blood (PBMCs), collected 12 months after the transplant. The receptors were gathered from a human patient who received a combined kidney and bone marrow transplant. Some T cells may originate from the graft donor. CDR3s include the opening cysteine and the closing phenylalanine or tryptophan. D genes are given only for firm matches. Part of the rows lack a size; the others show once, few, many or a class for expanded clones.

J	V	D	size	DNA	CDR3
TRBJ1-1	TRBV19	TRBD1	-	TGTGCCAGTAGTAGGACAGGGCCCACTGAAGCTTTCTTT	CASSRTGPTEAFF
TRBJ1-1	TRBV5-8	-	-	TGTGCCAGCAGCTTGACAGTAAACACTGAAGCTTTCTTT	CASSLTVNTEAFF
TRBJ1-4	TRBV7-9	-	few	TGTGCCAGCAGCCTGGGGGGGACTAATGAAAAACTGTTTTTT	CASSLGGTNEKLFF
TRBJ2-1	TRBV19	TRBD2	-	TGTGCCAGTAGTATCCTTAGCGGGAGGAGGTACAATGAGCAGTTCTTC	CASSILSGRRYNEQFF
TRBJ2-2	TRBV5-4	-	-	TGTGCCAGCAGCACGAAGACTGTGAACACCGGGGAGCTGTTTTTT	CASSTKTVNTGELFF
TRBJ2-5	TRBV7-9	TRBD1	-	TGTGCCAGCAGCCACCCAGGACAGGGCAAGCAAGAGACCCAGTACTTC	CASSHPGQGKQETQYF
TRBJ1-2	TRBV10-3	TRBD1	-	TGTGCCATCAGTGGGATTGGACAGGGGAACTTAAAGGAGAACGCGGAAGGGAACTATGGCTACACCTTC	CAISGIGQGNLKENAEGNYGYTF
TRBJ1-2	TRBV25-1	-	-	TGTGCCAGCAGTGAATCAACTTATGGCTACACCTTC	CASSESTYGYTF
TRBJ2-1	TRBV11-3	TRBD1	-	TGTGCCAGCAGCTTAGACGGGACAGGGGGCTGGAATGAGCAGTTCTTC	CASSLDGTGGWNEQFF
TRBJ2-3	TRBV12-2	-	-	TGTGCAAGTCCTTATAGCGCTCTCACAGATACACAGTATTTT	CASPYSALTDTQYF
TRBJ2-7	TRBV25-1	-	-	TGTGCCAGCAGTGCCTACCGGGAGCAGTACTTC	CASSAYREQYF
TRBJ2-6	TRBV5-1	-	-	TGCGCCAGCAGCTTGGAAAGGCGGTCTGGGGCCAACGTCCTGACTTTC	CASSLERRSGANVLTF
TRBJ1-4	TRBV29-1	-	-	TGCAGCGTTAGTCCTTCGGGGGGTGAAAAACTGTTTTTT	CSVSPSGGEKLFF
TRBJ2-2	TRBV19	-	-	TGTGCCAGTCACGACCGGGGATGGACCGGGGAGCTGTTTTTT	CASHDRGWTGELFF
TRBJ2-3	TRBV19	-	-	TGTGCCAGTAGTTCTACCGGGACTTTATCAGATACGCAGTATTTT	CASSSTGTLSDTQYF
TRBJ2-4	TRBV7-2	TRBD2	-	TGTGCCAGCAGCCATGAACTAGCGGGAGCAGACATTCAGTACTTC	CASSHELAGADIQYF
TRBJ1-5	TRBV14	-	-	TGTGCCAGCAGCCTTACCGGGAATCAGCCCCAGCATTTT	CASSLTGNQPQHF
TRBJ2-2	TRBV10-3	-	-	TGTGCCATCTCAGTAGCCGACAGAACGAACACCGGGGAGCTGTTTTTT	CAISVADRTNTGELFF
TRBJ1-2	TRBV9	TRBD1	-	TGTGCCAGCAGCGGACACCGGGACAGGGGGCGCATCTATAACTATGGCTACACCTTC	CASSGHRDRGRIYNYGYTF
TRBJ1-1	TRBV29-1	TRBD1	-	TGCAGCGTTCAGGGGGCTACTGAAGCTTTCTTT	CSVQGATEAFF
TRBJ1-6	TRBV5-1	TRBD1	-	TGCGCCAGCAGCGCTGGACAGGGGGCTCGGAATTCACCCCTCCACTTT	CASSAGQGARNSPLHF
TRBJ2-1	TRBV29-1	TRBD2	-	TGCAGCGTGGTTGGTAGCGGGAACTCCTACAATGAGCAGTTCTTC	CSVVGSGNSYNEQFF
TRBJ1-4	TRBV30	-	-	TGTGCCTGGAGTCTCCAGGCTAATGAAAAACTGTTTTTT	CAWSLQANEKLFF
TRBJ2-2	TRBV5-4	-	-	TGTGCCAGCAGCTTGGTTAGCGGTGCCGGGGAGCTGTTTTTT	CASSLVSGAGELFF
TRBJ2-2	TRBV4-3	TRBD2	-	TGCGCCAGCAGCCGACTTCCTTCTAGCGGGAGGGGGAGCGGGGAGCTGTTTTTT	CASSRLPSSGRGSGELFF
TRBJ2-5	TRBV4-1	TRBD2	once	TGCGCCAGCAGCACCTTTTTGGCGGGAGGTTTTGAGACCCAGTACTTC	CASSTFLAGGFETQYF
TRBJ1-1	TRBV11-2	TRBD1	-	TGTGCCAGCAGCTCGACAGGGGACACTGAAGCTTTCTTT	CASSSTGDTEAFF
TRBJ2-5	TRBV5-4	-	-	TGTGCCAGCAGTCCTTTGGCGGGGGAGACCCAGTACTTC	CASSPLAGETQYF
TRBJ2-1	TRBV11-2	-	-	TGTGCCAGCAGCTTATTCAGGGACTCAGCAGGCTATAACAATGAGCAGTTCTTC	CASSLFRDSAGYNNEQFF
TRBJ2-5	TRBV7-9	-	-	TGTGCCAGCAGCTTAGTGCTAGAAATCCAGTACTTC	CASSLVLEIQYF
TRBJ2-3	TRBV6-5	-	once	TGTGCCAGCATGAGGGTGAGGACAGATACGCAGTATTTT	CASMRVRTDTQYF
TRBJ2-3	TRBV7-2	-	-	TGTGCCAGCAGCGTTCTAGCGACGGGGAGCACAGATACGCAGTATTTT	CASSVLATGSTDTQYF
TRBJ2-7	TRBV5-8	-	-	TGTGCCAGCAGCCCCCGGGGGAACGAGCAGTACTTC	CASSPRGNEQYF
TRBJ1-4	TRBV18	-	-	TGTGCCAGCTCGCAGGGTTATTATGAAAAACTGTTTTTT	CASSQGYYEKLFF
TRBJ2-7	TRBV7-2	TRBD1	-	TGTGCCAGCAGCCGTCAACAGGGGGCGGGCTCCTACGAGCAGTACTTC	CASSRQQGAGSYEQYF
TRBJ2-5	TRBV7-2	-	-	TGTGCCAGCAGTCCCGTCGGGACACCTCAAGAGACCCAGTACTTC	CASSPVGTPQETQYF
TRBJ1-5	TRBV6-4	TRBD1	-	TGTGCCATTGAATTGACAGGGCAAATCAATCAGCCCCAGCATTTT	CAIELTGQINQPQHF
TRBJ1-1	TRBV6-6	-	few	TGTGCCAGCAGTTACCAAAGACAGAACACTGAAGCTTTCTTT	CASSYQRQNTEAFF
TRBJ2-7	TRBV7-2	-	-	TGTGCCAGCAGCTTAGTCCCGGCAGGGGACCACTACGAGCAGTACTTC	CASSLVPAGDHYEQYF
TRBJ2-1	TRBV10-2	-	-	TGCGCCAGCGGGGGGGCCAGGGTGAATGAGCAGTTCTTC	CASGGARVNEQFF
TRBJ2-3	TRBV7-3	TRBD1	once	TGTGCCAGCAGCCCCAATGGACAGGCGGGTACAGATACGCAGTATTTT	CASSPNGQAGTDTQYF
TRBJ1-3	TRBV6-6	-	few	TGTGCCAGCAGTGAGACAGAGAGAAACACCATATATTTT	CASSETERNTIYF
TRBJ1-2	TRBV7-2	-	-	TGTGCCAGCAGCTTTTATCCGCGGTCAGGCTACACCTTC	CASSFYPRSGYTF
TRBJ1-3	TRBV4-2	-	once	TGTGCCAGCAGCCAAGATCCCCGGCCGGGGGACTCTGGAAACACCATATATTTT	CASSQDPRPGDSGNTIYF
TRBJ2-3	TRBV5-1	TRBD1	-	TGCGCCAGCAGCAAGGGACAGCCAAGCACAGATACGCAGTATTTT	CASSKGQPSTDTQYF
TRBJ1-4	TRBV5-5	TRBD1	-	TGTGCCAGCAGCCCCAGGACAGGCGGCAATGAAAAACTGTTTTTT	CASSPRTGGNEKLFF
TRBJ2-5	TRBV7-2	TRBD2	once	TGTGCCAGCAGCCGGTGGGGGGGACAAGAGACCCAGTACTTC	CASSRWGGQETQYF
TRBJ1-2	TRBV5-5	TRBD1	once	TGTGCCAGCAGCTACCGGGACAGACAATATGGCTACACCTTC	CASSYRDRQYGYTF
TRBJ2-7	TRBV4-1	TRBD2	-	TGCGCCAGCAGCCAAGGGGGGTCACTAGCGGGACTCAGCGAGCAGTACTTC	CASSQGGSLAGLSEQYF
TRBJ1-6	TRBV11-2	-	-	TGTGCCAGCAGCCTAGGGCAGTATAATTCCCCCCTCCACTTT	CASSLGQYNSPLHF
TRBJ2-7	TRBV27	-	-	TGTGCCAGCAGTTTGAGGACGGCGGGCGCCTACGAGCAGTACTTC	CASSLRTAGAYEQYF
TRBJ1-2	TRBV5-5	-	-	TGTGCCAGCCACAGGTTGGGGGGCTATGGCTACACCTTC	CASHRLGGYGYTF
TRBJ2-2	TRBV12-5	TRBD2	-	TGTGCTAGTGGTTTCGCACGTATCGAGGTACTAGCGGGAGAACGAACGGGCACCGGGGAGCTGTTTTTT	CASGFARIEVLAGERTGTGELFF
TRBJ2-7	TRBV7-9	TRBD2	-	TGTGCCAGCAGTATAGCGGGGGGGCCTGGGTACGAGCAGTACTTC	CASSIAGGPGYEQYF
TRBJ2-7	TRBV7-2	TRBD2	-	TGTGCCAGCAGCCATCCGGGACTAGGACCCCTCGAGCAGTACTTC	CASSHPGLGPLEQYF
TRBJ2-1	TRBV6-1	TRBD2	-	TGTGCCAGCAGTGCTAGCGGGGGCCCCTACAATGAGCAGTTCTTC	CASSASGGPYNEQFF
TRBJ1-1	TRBV11-2	-	-	TGTGCCAGCAGCCGAACGGCAGGGGCCACTGAAGCTTTCTTT	CASSRTAGATEAFF
TRBJ2-7	TRBV4-1	TRBD1	-	TGCGCCAGCAGCCGCGTTATCGCGACAGGGACCTACGAGCAGTACTTC	CASSRVIATGTYEQYF
TRBJ1-3	TRBV10-3	-	-	TGTGCCATCAGTGACTATGGGGCTCCGTCTCGGAACACCATATATTTT	CAISDYGAPSRNTIYF
TRBJ2-7	TRBV6-1	-	-	TGTGCCAGCAGTGAATACCCGGGGTACGAGCAGTACTTC	CASSEYPGYEQYF